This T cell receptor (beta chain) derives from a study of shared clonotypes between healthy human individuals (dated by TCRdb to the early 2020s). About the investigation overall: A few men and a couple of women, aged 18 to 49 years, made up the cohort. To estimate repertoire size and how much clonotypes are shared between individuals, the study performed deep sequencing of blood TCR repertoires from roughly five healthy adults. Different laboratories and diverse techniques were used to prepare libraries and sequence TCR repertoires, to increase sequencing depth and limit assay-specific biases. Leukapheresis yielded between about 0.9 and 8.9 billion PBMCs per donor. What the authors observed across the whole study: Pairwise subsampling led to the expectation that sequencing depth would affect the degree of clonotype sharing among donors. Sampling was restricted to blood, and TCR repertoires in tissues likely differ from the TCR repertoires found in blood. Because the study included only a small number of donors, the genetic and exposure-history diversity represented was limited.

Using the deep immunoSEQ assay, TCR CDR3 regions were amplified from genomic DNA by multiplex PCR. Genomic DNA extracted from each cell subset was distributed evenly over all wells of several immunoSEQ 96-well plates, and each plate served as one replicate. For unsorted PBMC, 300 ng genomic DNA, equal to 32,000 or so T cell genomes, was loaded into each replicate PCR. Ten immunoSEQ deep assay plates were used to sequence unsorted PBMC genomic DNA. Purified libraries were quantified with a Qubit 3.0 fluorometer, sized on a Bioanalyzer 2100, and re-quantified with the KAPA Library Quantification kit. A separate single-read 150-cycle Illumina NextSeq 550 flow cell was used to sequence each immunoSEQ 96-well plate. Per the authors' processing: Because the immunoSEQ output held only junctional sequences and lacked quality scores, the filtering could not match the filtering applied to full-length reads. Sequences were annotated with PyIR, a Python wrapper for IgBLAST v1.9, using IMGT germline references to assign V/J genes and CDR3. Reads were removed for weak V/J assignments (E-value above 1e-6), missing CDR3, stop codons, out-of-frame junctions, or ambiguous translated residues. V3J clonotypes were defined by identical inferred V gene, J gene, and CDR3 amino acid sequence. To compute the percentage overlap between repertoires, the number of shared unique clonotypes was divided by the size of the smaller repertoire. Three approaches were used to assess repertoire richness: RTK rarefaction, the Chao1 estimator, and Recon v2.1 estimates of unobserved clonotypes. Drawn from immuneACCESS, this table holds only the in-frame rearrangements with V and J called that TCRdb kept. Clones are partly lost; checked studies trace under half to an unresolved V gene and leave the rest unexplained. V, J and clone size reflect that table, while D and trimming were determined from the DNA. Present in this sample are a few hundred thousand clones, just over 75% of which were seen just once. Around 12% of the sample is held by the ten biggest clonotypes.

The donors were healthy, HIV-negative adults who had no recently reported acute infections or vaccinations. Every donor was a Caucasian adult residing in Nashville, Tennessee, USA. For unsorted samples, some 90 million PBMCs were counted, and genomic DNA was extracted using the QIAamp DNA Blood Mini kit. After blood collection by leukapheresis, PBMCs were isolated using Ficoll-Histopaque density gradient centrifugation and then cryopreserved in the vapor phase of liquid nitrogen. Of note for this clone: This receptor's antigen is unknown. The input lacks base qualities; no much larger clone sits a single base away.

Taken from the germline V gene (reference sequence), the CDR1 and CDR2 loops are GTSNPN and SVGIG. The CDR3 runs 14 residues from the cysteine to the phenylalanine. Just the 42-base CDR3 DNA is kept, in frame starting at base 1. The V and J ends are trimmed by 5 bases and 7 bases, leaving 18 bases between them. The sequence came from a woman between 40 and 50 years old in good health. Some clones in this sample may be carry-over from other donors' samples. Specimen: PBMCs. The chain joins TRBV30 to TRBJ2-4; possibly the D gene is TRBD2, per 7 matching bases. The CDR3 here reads CAWGRGGTNNIQYF. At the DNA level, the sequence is TGTGCCTGGGGGAGGGGAGGGACAAACAACATTCAGTACTTC.